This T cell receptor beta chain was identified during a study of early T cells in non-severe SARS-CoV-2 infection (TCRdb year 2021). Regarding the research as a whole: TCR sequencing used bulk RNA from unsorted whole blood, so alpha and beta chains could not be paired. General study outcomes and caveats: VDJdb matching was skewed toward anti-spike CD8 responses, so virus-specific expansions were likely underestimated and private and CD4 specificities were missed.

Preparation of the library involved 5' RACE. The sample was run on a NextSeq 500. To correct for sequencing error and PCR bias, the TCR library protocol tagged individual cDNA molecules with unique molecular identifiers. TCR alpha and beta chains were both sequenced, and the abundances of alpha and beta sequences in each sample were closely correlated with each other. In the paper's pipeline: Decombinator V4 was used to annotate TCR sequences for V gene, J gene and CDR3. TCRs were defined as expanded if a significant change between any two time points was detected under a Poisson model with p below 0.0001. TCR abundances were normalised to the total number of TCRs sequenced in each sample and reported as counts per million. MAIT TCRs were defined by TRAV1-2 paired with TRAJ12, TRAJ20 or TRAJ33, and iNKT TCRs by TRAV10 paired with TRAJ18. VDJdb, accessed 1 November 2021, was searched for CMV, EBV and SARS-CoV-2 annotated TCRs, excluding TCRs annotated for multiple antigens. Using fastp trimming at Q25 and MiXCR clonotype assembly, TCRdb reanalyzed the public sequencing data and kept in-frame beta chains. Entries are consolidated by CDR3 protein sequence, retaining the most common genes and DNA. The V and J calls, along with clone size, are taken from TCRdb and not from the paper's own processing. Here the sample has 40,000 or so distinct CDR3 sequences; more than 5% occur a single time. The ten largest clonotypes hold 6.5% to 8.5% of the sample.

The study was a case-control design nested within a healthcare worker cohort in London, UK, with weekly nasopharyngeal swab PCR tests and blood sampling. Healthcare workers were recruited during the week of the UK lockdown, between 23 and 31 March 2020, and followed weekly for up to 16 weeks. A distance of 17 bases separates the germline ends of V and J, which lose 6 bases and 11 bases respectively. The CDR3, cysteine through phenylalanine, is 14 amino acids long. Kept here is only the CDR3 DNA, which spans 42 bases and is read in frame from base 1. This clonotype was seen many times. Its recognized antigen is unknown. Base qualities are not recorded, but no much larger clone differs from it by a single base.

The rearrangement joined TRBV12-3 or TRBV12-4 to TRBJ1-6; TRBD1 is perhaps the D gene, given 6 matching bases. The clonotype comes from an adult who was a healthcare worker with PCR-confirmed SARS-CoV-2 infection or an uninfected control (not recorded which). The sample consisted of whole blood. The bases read TGTGCCAGCAGCCAGACCGGGGGCAGGACACCCCTCCACTTT. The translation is CASSQTGGRTPLHF.